This TCR beta chain emerged from a study of blood T cell repertoires in COVID-19. About the research overall: Acute-phase and convalescent COVID-19 samples originated in the United States, Italy and Spain.

Sequencing was performed with immunoSEQ multiplex PCR; in TCRdb, only in-frame clones are kept and a portion is missing. The sample has about 320,000 clones; approximately 88% are singletons. The CDR3 contains 12 residues. Germline values: CDR1 SQVTM, CDR2 ANQGSEA. The ends were cut back, 6 bases at V and 0 bases at J, with 8 bases in the middle. The material sequenced was peripheral blood. This chain joins TRBV29-1 and TRBJ1-2; perhaps TRBD1 as D (5 bases). This sequence originates from a man aged 18 to 29 who had recovered from COVID-19. The CDR3 DNA reads TGCAGCGTGAGGACACCTAACTATGGCTACACCTTC. Its translation is CSVRTPNYGYTF.